These 28 T cell receptor beta chains originate from one sample sequenced in a study of blood T cells in healthy people across ages. Alongside a J-beta primer mix, a sample-barcoded 5' primer served in a second PCR lasting roughly 7 to 11 cycles. TCRdb recomputed calls from the 5' RACE reads with MiXCR, one row per CDR3 protein. Among a few hundred thousand distinct CDR3 sequences listed, 27% were seen once. Sequencing was performed on blood. These receptors all come from a woman aged 70-85 years in good health.

The CDR3 coding sequence is TGTGCCAGTAGTATCCTACAGGGGGTGGCTTTCTTT. It specifies CASSILQGVAFF. The gene calls are TRBV19 and TRBJ1-1; 8 nucleotides align to TRBD1. Germline CDR1 is LNHDA and CDR2 is SQIVND (reference sequence). The ends lost 3 bases at V and 11 bases at J; junction bases unmatched: 5. The CDR3 runs to 12 residues.

This chain joins TRBV20-1 and TRBJ1-5; 8 bases align to TRBD1. The CDR3 length is 14 residues. Germline CDR1 DFQATT, CDR2 SNEGSKA (reference sequence). Losses at the gene ends were 6 bases for V and 5 bases for J; bases not matched to a gene: 9. DNA of the CDR3: TGCAGTGCGCCAGTGGGACAGGCTCATCAGCCCCAGCATTTT. Amino acid sequence: CSAPVGQAHQPQHF.

The table lists this clonotype with a few counts. J is TRBJ2-4 and V is TRBV28, with D perhaps TRBD2 (6 bases). The V and J ends lost 1 base and 0 bases respectively, with 16 bases between them. Germline V lookup: CDR1 MDHEN, CDR2 SYDVKM. The CDR3 is made up of 18 amino acids. The CDR3 nucleotides are TGTGCCAGCAGTTTATTAAGCTTTATCGGGGGAGCCAAAAACATTCAGTACTTC. It translates to CASSLLSFIGGAKNIQYF.

The rearrangement links TRBV9 to TRBJ1-3; no firm D call. Germline CDR1 and CDR2: SGDLS and YYNGEE. V was cut by 4 bases and J by 3 bases, with 14 bases left in between. The CDR3 spans 15 residues. The CDR3 sequence is CASSQTWGGGNTIYF. The CDR3, as DNA: TGTGCCAGCAGCCAAACCTGGGGTGGTGGAAACACCATATATTTT.

The chain uses TRBV6-1 and TRBJ2-5, with TRBD1 as a possible D gene (6 bases). The tail of the sequence fits TRBJ2-1 better, so the J call may be wrong. The CDR3 is 15 residues long. Germline V gene data show CDR1 as MNHNS and CDR2 as SASEGT. The CDR3 nucleotides read TGTGCCAGCAGTGAAGGGCAGGGGATAGACAATGAGCAGTTCTTC. Residues: CASSEGQGIDNEQFF.

This clonotype showed up just a few times. This chain links TRBV6-6 with TRBJ1-2; no clear D. Germline V gives CDR1 MNHNY, CDR2 SVGAGI (reference sequence). V was trimmed by 5 bases and J by 7 bases, leaving 20 bases between them. The CDR3 sequence is 15 residues long. CDR3 DNA sequence: TGTGCCAGCAGTCCTACACGGGTAGTAGTCCTTGGCTACACCTTC. Amino acid sequence: CASSPTRVVVLGYTF.

This clonotype was observed a few times. This sequence joins TRBV20-1 and TRBJ2-1; 15 nucleotides agree with TRBD2. Germline V gene sequence: CDR1 DFQATT, CDR2 SNEGSKA (reference sequence). The CDR3 contains 16 residues. After removal of 6 bases from V and 8 bases from J, the junction contained 11 bases not matched to a gene. This chain's CDR3 is CSANLPGLAGGHEQFF. The CDR3 DNA is TGCAGTGCCAACCTACCGGGACTAGCGGGGGGCCATGAGCAGTTCTTC.

The chain uses TRBV20-1 and TRBJ1-2; D possibly corresponds to TRBD1 (6 bases). The CDR3 sequence is 12 residues long. V was cut by 4 bases and J by 2 bases, with 8 bases left in between. Germline CDR1 and CDR2: DFQATT and SNEGSKA (reference sequence). The CDR3 protein is CSATQGNYGYTF. As DNA, the CDR3 is TGCAGTGCTACTCAGGGGAACTATGGCTACACCTTC.

The CDR3 region is CSARGGGWGTEAFF. CDR3 bases: TGCAGTGCTAGAGGAGGAGGATGGGGCACTGAAGCTTTCTTT. The chain recombines TRBV20-1 with TRBJ1-1; D gene uncertain. Trimming pared 1 base from V and 4 bases from J, leaving 13 bases between. CDR3 length: 14 amino acids. Germline V CDR1 and CDR2: DFQATT, SNEGSKA (reference sequence).

This clonotype was seen a handful of times. The chain couples TRBV5-1 to TRBJ1-5; D remains unclear. The V gene lost 4 bases and the J gene lost 9 bases, with 20 bases spanning the gap. Germline CDR1 and CDR2: SGHRS and YFSETQ. The CDR3 extends over 15 amino acids. The chain's CDR3 is CASSPTPQSNRPQHF. The CDR3 nucleotides read TGCGCCAGCAGCCCTACCCCACAGTCAAATAGGCCCCAGCATTTT.

This clonotype was seen more than once but under ten times. The chain uses TRBV7-2 and TRBJ2-2; D is possibly TRBD1 or TRBD2 (6 bases each). Trimming removed 3 bases from V and 6 bases from J, with 11 bases in between. CDR3 length: 14 amino acids. Germline-derived CDR1 and CDR2 are SGHTA and FQGNSA. In DNA, the CDR3 is TGTGCCAGCAGCTTCCAGAGGGGGGCCGGGGAGCTGTTTTTT. It specifies CASSFQRGAGELFF.

This clonotype was detected a few times. The chain couples TRBV24-1 to TRBJ2-2, with D perhaps TRBD2 (6 bases). Looked up from germline, CDR1 is KGHDR and CDR2 is SFDVKD. The V and J ends lost 2 bases and 9 bases respectively, with 12 bases between them. This CDR3 spans 14 amino acids. In DNA form, the CDR3 reads TGTGCCACCAGTGATTCTTCGGGGGACCGGGAGCTGTTTTTT. It translates to CATSDSSGDRELFF.

As concerns this clonotype: The junction departs from germline at one end; a sequencing error may be responsible. V gene TRBV5-1 combines with J gene TRBJ2-1; 7 nucleotides match TRBD2. The CDR3 runs to 16 residues. Germline values: CDR1 SGHRS, CDR2 YFSETQ. The CDR3 sequence is CASSFEASGGRNGQFF. CDR3 DNA: TGCGCCAGCAGCTTTGAAGCTAGCGGAGGACGCAATGGGCAGTTCTTC.

This clonotype was seen a few times. The chain uses TRBV20-1 and TRBJ2-4; tentatively, D is TRBD1 (5 bases). The germline gives CDR1 DFQATT, CDR2 SNEGSKA (reference sequence). The V and J ends lost 0 bases and 6 bases respectively, with 15 bases between them. The CDR3 extends over 15 amino acids. The CDR3 here is CSARDPQGAGNIQYF. The CDR3 nucleotides are TGCAGTGCTAGAGATCCTCAAGGGGCAGGAAACATTCAGTACTTC.

This clonotype was counted a few times. The rearrangement links TRBV5-1 to TRBJ1-2, with a possible D match to TRBD1 (6 bases). This CDR3 is built from 16 residues. Germline CDR1 reads SGHRS; CDR2 reads YFSETQ. V was clipped by 0 bases and J by 0 bases, with 12 bases between them. Here the CDR3 DNA reads TGCGCCAGCAGCTTGGGACAGGCCGTCCCTAACTATGGCTACACCTTC. Its translation: CASSLGQAVPNYGYTF.

The sample holds many counts of this clonotype. The chain combines TRBV7-9 with TRBJ1-6; D ambiguous. V was trimmed by 2 bases and J by 10 bases, leaving 9 bases between them. CDR3 length equals 13 residues. Germline loops: CDR1 SEHNR, CDR2 FQNEAQ (reference sequence). CDR3 in DNA: TGTGCCAGCAGCTTACCTACAGAGTCACCCCTCCACTTT. It translates to CASSLPTESPLHF.

The sample holds a few counts of this clonotype. J is TRBJ1-2 and V is TRBV4-3; the D gene is possibly TRBD1 (6 bases). Germline assignment: CDR1 LGHNA and CDR2 YSLEER. This CDR3 has 15 amino acids. Trimming took 3 bases from V and 7 from J, leaving 18 bases between them. CDR3 sequence reads: CASSQDFAGACGYTF. CDR3 nucleotide sequence: TGCGCCAGCAGCCAGGATTTTGCAGGGGCATGTGGCTACACCTTC.

The rearrangement joins TRBV15 to TRBJ1-1, with D unresolved. CDR3 length: 14 residues. V lost 4 bases, J lost 1 base, and 10 bases lay in between. From germline, CDR1 is LNHNV and CDR2 YYDKDF (reference sequence). As DNA, the CDR3 is TGTGCCACCAGCAACCGGGTGGGGAACACTGAAGCTTTCTTT. It yields the protein CATSNRVGNTEAFF. Using reference TRBV15 and TRBJ1-1 for the parts outside the CDR3, the full variable domain is DAMVIQNPRYQVTQFGKPVTLSCSQTLNHNVMYWYQQKSSQAPKLLFHYYDKDFNNEADTPDNFQSRRPNTSFCFLDIRSPGLGDTAMYLCATSNRVGNTEAFFGQGTRLTVV.

The rearrangement links TRBV5-1 to TRBJ1-4, with D uncertain. CDR1 is SGHRS, CDR2 YFSETQ, per germline. Deletions cut 2 bases from V and 5 bases from J, with 7 bases between. CDR3 length: 13 amino acids. This chain's CDR3 is CASSFSGNEKLFF. The CDR3 nucleotides are TGCGCCAGCAGCTTCAGCGGGAATGAAAAACTGTTTTTT. Full variable domain (outside the CDR3, taken from reference TRBV5-1 and TRBJ1-4): KAGVTQTPRYLIKTRGQQVTLSCSPISGHRSVSWYQQTPGQGLQFLFEYFSETQRNKGNFPGRFSGRQFSNSRSEMNVSTLELGDSALYLCASSFSGNEKLFFGSGTQLSVL.

This clonotype was seen only a few times. The V gene is TRBV12-3 or TRBV12-4, the J gene TRBJ2-5; tentative D call: TRBD2 (5 bases). The J call could be wrong; TRBJ2-7 is a better fit for the DNA end. The CDR3 has 17 amino acids. CDR3 region: CASNSRTTREHWYEQYF. The CDR3 DNA reads TGTGCCAGCAACTCCAGGACCACTAGGGAGCATTGGTACGAGCAGTACTTC.

In its sample, this clonotype was seen many times. This chain joins TRBV20-1 and TRBJ2-3; maybe TRBD2 (6 bases). The germline CDR1 and CDR2 sequences are DFQATT and SNEGSKA (reference sequence). V was pared by 6 bases and J by 5 bases, with 21 bases between. This CDR3 contains 15 residues. CDR3 nucleotide sequence: TGCAGTGCCAGAAGGGAAGGGACTGCACAAGATACGCAGTATTTT. Translated, it gives CSARREGTAQDTQYF.

This chain uses TRBV11-3 with TRBJ1-1, with D possibly being TRBD1 (5 bases). Trimming removed 1 base at V and 3 bases at J, with 12 bases between. The CDR3 consists of 15 residues. Germline assignment: CDR1 SGHNT and CDR2 YENEEA. In DNA form, the CDR3 reads TGTGCCAGCAGCTTAGGGGGGGGTGAGGACACTGAAGCTTTCTTT. Translated, it gives CASSLGGGEDTEAFF.

This chain joins TRBV7-2 and TRBJ2-7; D uncertain. CDR1 is SGHTA, CDR2 FQGNSA, per germline. The germline V and J ends were trimmed by 5 bases and 7 bases, with 21 bases remaining between them. This CDR3 region has 15 residues. The chain's CDR3 is CASSPHTGPPVEQYF. The CDR3 nucleotides are TGTGCCAGCAGCCCCCACACGGGCCCCCCTGTAGAGCAGTACTTC.

This clonotype has more than one count but fewer than ten. The chain carries TRBV6-1 and TRBJ2-5; 11 nucleotides match TRBD2. The DNA end lines up better with TRBJ2-1; the J call may be wrong. CDR1 is MNHNS, CDR2 SASEGT, per germline. There are 15 residues in the CDR3. The CDR3 DNA sequence: TGTGCCAGCAGTGATAGCGGGGGGGCCCGACATGAGCAGTTCTTC. It yields the protein CASSDSGGARHEQFF.

The V call is TRBV21-1, the J call TRBJ2-5; the table's TRBD1 call for D was not verified on the DNA. TRBV21-1 is flagged as a pseudogene. This CDR3 is 14 amino acids long. The CDR3 loop is CASNPFQGQETQYF. CDR3 nucleotides: TGTGCCAGCAACCCCTTTCAGGGACAAGAGACCCAGTACTTC.

This clonotype was observed a handful of times. The chain carries TRBV12-3 or TRBV12-4 and TRBJ1-5; perhaps TRBD1 as D (5 bases). The V and J ends lost 6 bases and 3 bases respectively, with 15 bases between them. This CDR3 has 15 residues. The CDR3 reads CASSPINRPNQPQHF. CDR3 sequence (DNA): TGTGCCAGCAGCCCCATCAACAGGCCCAATCAGCCCCAGCATTTT.

This clonotype was found once. The chain couples TRBV4-1 to TRBJ1-4; D is unclear. From germline, CDR1 is MGHRA and CDR2 YSYEKL. CDR3 length: 15 residues. V lost 0 bases and J 0 bases, leaving 5 bases between the germline ends. The CDR3 loop is CASSQEGTTNEKLFF. As DNA, the CDR3 is TGCGCCAGCAGCCAAGAGGGGACAACTAATGAAAAACTGTTTTTT.

This chain's CDR3 is CASSLSLGEETQYF. DNA of the CDR3: TGCGCCAGCAGCTTGTCCTTGGGGGAAGAGACCCAGTACTTC. The genes are TRBV5-1 and TRBJ2-5, with D perhaps given as TRBD1 or TRBD2 (5 bases each). V lost 1 base, J lost 3 bases, and 10 bases lay in between. Germline CDR1 SGHRS, CDR2 YFSETQ. This CDR3 comprises 14 residues. Full variable domain (rest looked up from reference TRBV5-1 and TRBJ2-5): KAGVTQTPRYLIKTRGQQVTLSCSPISGHRSVSWYQQTPGQGLQFLFEYFSETQRNKGNFPGRFSGRQFSNSRSEMNVSTLELGDSALYLCASSLSLGEETQYFGPGTRLLVL.